This TCR beta chain was recovered during a study of blood T cell repertoires in COVID-19. Clones were sequenced by immunoSEQ multiplex PCR, and TCRdb holds only the in-frame ones, with some missing. The profile shows 300,000 to 350,000 clones, about 90% of them singletons. Germline V CDR1 and CDR2: SGHDT, YYEEEE. This CDR3 comprises 16 residues. The germline V and J ends were trimmed by 2 bases and 0 bases, with 12 bases remaining between them. Material: peripheral blood. This chain uses TRBV5-6 with TRBJ1-5; no reliable D call. This sequence was found in a woman aged 45-65 years with COVID-19, enrolled during active disease. The CDR3 coding sequence is TGTGCCAGCAGCTTCGGAGGGCTTTATAGCAATCAGCCCCAGCATTTT. Translation gives CASSFGGLYSNQPQHF.